The entry below describes one T cell receptor beta chain. Its cognate antigen is unknown. CDR1 is SEHNR, CDR2 FQNEAQ, per germline (reference sequence). The J segment lost 4 bases and the V segment lost 5 bases, leaving 5 bases of the junction unmatched. The CDR3 sequence is 15 residues long. This specimen belongs to a study of beta chain features in type 1 diabetes. Overall study findings and caveats: Resolution of whether HLA type affects TCRB rearrangement was not achieved here. Moderately but significantly shorter TCRB CDR3s were found in Type 1 diabetes patients in all four CD4+ subsets. The naive, central memory and Treg TCRB repertoires looked more alike in patients than they did in healthy donors. A possible short-template PCR bias applies equally to patients and controls.

TCRB transcripts that were expressed got sequenced, as all of the isolated RNA had been reverse transcribed. Libraries were prepared by immunoSEQ multiplex PCR; TCRdb keeps only in-frame clonotypes and omits some of them. Counted here are around 450,000 clones, about an eighth occurring once; the ten biggest clones make up 0.045% to 0.06%. This chain links TRBV7-9 with TRBJ2-5; 12 bases map to TRBD2. The sample comprised naive CD4+ T cells from blood. The sequence derives from a young woman in good health. The CDR3 DNA reads TGTGCCAGCAGCCCCCCGACTAGCGGGAGAGAGACCCAGTACTTC. Amino acid sequence: CASSPPTSGRETQYF.